This TCR beta chain was retrieved from a study of T cell repertoires in cytomegalovirus infection. Study in general: The study used recently identified HLA-C-restricted and well-studied HLA-B-restricted CMV epitopes. It can be stated that public TCR beta signatures indicated CMV infection as well as a matching HLA type.

The CDR3 sequence is 16 residues long. V was trimmed by 6 bases and J by 3 bases, leaving 20 bases between them. Germline assignment: CDR1 SGHAT and CDR2 FQDESV (reference sequence). General study points: Frequencies of public TCR beta families were cumulated, and this identified carriers of CMV plus the relevant HLA. HLA-C-restricted CMV-specific TCR beta clonotypes prevailed in the ex vivo response.

TCRdb recomputed calls from the reads with MiXCR, one row per CDR3 protein. In the table there are tens of thousands of distinct CDR3 sequences, around 20% of which are singletons. In the case of this clonotype: Its cognate antigen is unknown.

The chain carries TRBV11-1 and TRBJ1-1; possibly TRBD1 for D (5 bases). The sequenced sample was CD8+ T cells from cultured PBMCs, obtained from culture after CMV antigen stimulation. The clonotype was recovered from a human donor in good health (CMV status not recorded). Some clones in this sample may be carry-over from other donors' samples. The CDR3 DNA sequence: TGTGCCAGCAGGGTCTACCTGGGGGGTACGGACACTGAAGCTTTCTTT. Its protein is CASRVYLGGTDTEAFF. Drawing the rest from reference TRBV11-1 and TRBJ1-1, the complete variable domain is EAEVAQSPRYKITEKSQAVAFWCDPISGHATLYWYRQILGQGPELLVQFQDESVVDDSQLPKDRFSAERLKGVDSTLKIQPAELGDSAMYLCASRVYLGGTDTEAFFGQGTRLTVV.